This T cell receptor beta chain was recovered during a study of Graves' ophthalmopathy and Graves' hyperthyroidism. Study at large: Calling hyperthyroidism stable required that no ophthalmopathy show up within 18 months of follow-up. Study findings and constraints: Blood also harbored most expanded thyroid clonotypes above 0.001 frequency. Between ophthalmopathy and stable hyperthyroidism, a 13-signature model drew a separation with roughly 85% sensitivity and roughly 78% specificity.

V was pared by 4 bases and J by 4 bases, with 14 bases between. The CDR3 totals 14 residues. The germline V gene encodes CDR1 LGHNA and CDR2 YNFKEQ. Amplifying from RNA transcripts, the study obtained TCR beta CDR3 regions. HTBI primers served in a first-round RT-PCR, which a second-round multiplex PCR followed. From the multiplex PCR reads, TCRdb called clonotypes with MiXCR, one entry per CDR3 protein. The sample has over a million distinct CDR3 sequences, about two fifths seen once. This clonotype was recorded many times. Its target is unknown. Diagnoses were established from clinical symptoms, serum thyroxine, TRAb, thyroid ultrasound and orbital computed tomography.

V and J are TRBV4-2 and TRBJ2-7; D gene unclear. Sequencing input: peripheral blood or thyroid tissue (not recorded which). This clonotype originated in an adult man with Graves' hyperthyroidism. For the CDR3, the DNA is TGTGCCAGCAGCCCAGAATCCAGAGCGTACGAGCAGTACTTC. It yields the protein CASSPESRAYEQYF.